The 32 T cell receptor beta chains presented below share a single source sample, sequenced in a study of early T cells in non-severe SARS-CoV-2 infection. One entry per CDR3 protein, called by TCRdb with MiXCR from the 5' RACE reads. The table has some 60,000 distinct CDR3 sequences, less than 10% seen once. The specimen was whole blood. The receptors come from an adult who was a healthcare worker with PCR-confirmed SARS-CoV-2 infection or an uninfected control (not recorded which).

In this sample, this clonotype turned up a few times. V usage is TRBV20-1 and J usage is TRBJ2-1; 7 bases line up with TRBD2. From germline, CDR1 is DFQATT and CDR2 SNEGSKA (reference sequence). CDR3 length equals 15 residues. V lost 3 bases to trimming and J lost 5 bases; unmatched junction nucleotides: 10. The CDR3 nucleotides read TGCAGTGCTAGCCTTGATGTACGGGGGGACAATGAGCAGTTCTTC. Translating gives CSASLDVRGDNEQFF.

The chain carries TRBV24-1 and TRBJ1-1; no firm D call. CDR3 length: 13 amino acids. The germline gives CDR1 KGHDR, CDR2 SFDVKD. Trimming pared 0 bases from V and 1 base from J, leaving 2 bases between. This chain's CDR3 is CATSDLKNTEAFF. In DNA form, the CDR3 reads TGTGCCACCAGTGATTTGAAGAACACTGAAGCTTTCTTT.

This rearrangement joins TRBV12-3 or TRBV12-4 to TRBJ1-2, with D hard to call. The CDR3 spans 14 residues. The V end lost 2 bases, the J end lost 4 bases, and 11 bases lay between the germline ends. For the CDR3, the DNA is TGTGCCAGCAGTTTAAAGGTCCCCCCCTATGGCTACACCTTC. Translation: CASSLKVPPYGYTF.

The CDR3 loop reads CASSYPMRVRNTEAFF. The CDR3 nucleotides read TGTGCCAGCAGTTACCCCATGAGGGTAAGGAACACTGAAGCTTTCTTT. The chain joins TRBV6-6 to TRBJ1-1, with D hard to call. Trimming stripped 2 bases from V and 1 base from J, with 14 bases between. Germline CDR1 reads MNHNY; CDR2 reads SVGAGI (reference sequence). CDR3 length equals 16 residues.

This sequence joins TRBV5-1 and TRBJ2-5; TRBD1 is a possible D gene (6 bases). This CDR3 contains 14 residues. Germline CDR1 and CDR2: SGHRS and YFSETQ. V was pared by 0 bases and J by 5 bases, with 11 bases between. DNA of the CDR3: TGCGCCAGCAGCTTGGCGGCAGGGGATGAGACCCAGTACTTC. It encodes CASSLAAGDETQYF.

This clonotype showed up many times. This rearrangement joins TRBV9 to TRBJ2-1; D gene unclear. Trimming stripped 0 bases from V and 7 bases from J, with 5 bases between. Germline CDR1 SGDLS, CDR2 YYNGEE. CDR3 size: 12 residues. The CDR3 loop reads CASSVGRNEQFF. DNA for the CDR3: TGTGCCAGCAGCGTAGGACGAAATGAGCAGTTCTTC.

This clonotype has a count of ten or more. This chain uses TRBV7-3 with TRBJ1-3; the D is unclear. Trimming stripped 5 bases from V and 4 bases from J, with 6 bases between. Germline V gene sequence: CDR1 SGHTA, CDR2 FQGTGA. This CDR3 contains 12 residues. The CDR3: CASSPDGNTIYF. As DNA, the CDR3 is TGTGCCAGCAGCCCCGACGGAAACACCATATATTTT.

This clonotype was counted between two and nine times. The genes are TRBV18 and TRBJ2-1; TRBD1 aligns across 8 bases. Germline V lookup: CDR1 KGHSH, CDR2 LQKENI. Losses at the gene ends were 1 base for V and 6 bases for J; bases not matched to a gene: 8. The CDR3 loop spans 16 amino acids. In DNA form, the CDR3 reads TGTGCCAGCTCACCACTTCCCAGGGGGCGGGTCAATGAGCAGTTCTTC. The encoded protein is CASSPLPRGRVNEQFF.

This clonotype was picked up a small number of times. The chain recombines TRBV30 with TRBJ2-4; D is ambiguous. CDR1 is GTSNPN, CDR2 SVGIG, per germline (reference sequence). The CDR3 has 15 residues. The V and J ends lost 1 base and 0 bases respectively, with 10 bases between them. CDR3 bases: TGTGCCTGGAGTGCTATACAGCTAGCCAAAAACATTCAGTACTTC. Translation: CAWSAIQLAKNIQYF.

J is TRBJ1-1 and V is TRBV30, with a possible D match to TRBD1 (5 bases). Germline V gene sequence: CDR1 GTSNPN, CDR2 SVGIG (reference sequence). The CDR3 runs 13 residues. V was clipped by 3 bases and J by 6 bases, with 14 bases between them. This CDR3 is CAWSPQGNAEAFF. The CDR3 DNA follows: TGTGCCTGGAGCCCCCAGGGAAACGCTGAAGCTTTCTTT. The variable domain in full, completed from reference TRBV30 and TRBJ1-1, reads SQTIHQWPATLVQPVGSPLSLECTVEGTSNPNLYWYRQAAGRGLQLLFYSVGIGQISSEVPQNLSASRPQDRQFILSSKKLLLSDSGFYLCAWSPQGNAEAFFGQGTRLTVV.

This clonotype was found a few times. The chain couples TRBV5-1 to TRBJ1-2, with D perhaps matching TRBD1 (5 bases). Germline CDR1 and CDR2: SGHRS and YFSETQ. The CDR3 spans 14 residues. The germline V and J ends were trimmed by 3 bases and 3 bases, with 12 bases remaining between them. CDR3 DNA sequence: TGCGCCAGCAGCTCCCGCCTAGGGGACTATGGCTACACCTTC. As protein: CASSSRLGDYGYTF.

The chain links TRBV11-1 to TRBJ2-5; the match to TRBD1 covers 11 bases. This CDR3 region has 16 residues. The germline gives CDR1 SGHAT, CDR2 FQDESV (reference sequence). The junction had 6 bases not matched to a gene; V was cut back by 2 bases and J by 4 bases. CDR3 protein: CASSLLKGQGAETQYF. In DNA, the CDR3 is TGTGCCAGCAGCTTATTGAAAGGACAGGGGGCAGAGACCCAGTACTTC. Combining the CDR3 with reference TRBV11-1 and TRBJ2-5 gives the whole variable domain EAEVAQSPRYKITEKSQAVAFWCDPISGHATLYWYRQILGQGPELLVQFQDESVVDDSQLPKDRFSAERLKGVDSTLKIQPAELGDSAMYLCASSLLKGQGAETQYFGPGTRLLVL.

This rearrangement joins TRBV20-1 to TRBJ2-5, with 12 bases aligning to TRBD2. The CDR3 sequence is 16 residues long. The V gene end was trimmed by 2 bases and the J gene end by 5 bases; junction bases not matched to a gene: 9. CDR1 is DFQATT, CDR2 SNEGSKA, per germline (reference sequence). CDR3 protein: CSARPATSGGSETQYF. The CDR3 region has the DNA TGCAGTGCTAGACCCGCGACTAGCGGGGGATCGGAGACCCAGTACTTC.

This clonotype was picked up a small number of times. The chain carries TRBV20-1 and TRBJ1-5, with 7 bases identical to TRBD1. In germline, CDR1 is DFQATT, CDR2 SNEGSKA (reference sequence). With V trimmed by 4 bases and J by 6 bases, 9 bases remained unmatched. This CDR3 spans 14 amino acids. CDR3 residues: CSAKVTGEAQPQHF. CDR3 DNA: TGCAGTGCTAAAGTTACAGGGGAAGCTCAGCCCCAGCATTTT.

This clonotype has just a few counts. The chain combines TRBV15 with TRBJ2-2; the D gene is possibly TRBD2 (7 bases). CDR1 is LNHNV, CDR2 YYDKDF, per germline (reference sequence). Trimming left V 4 bases short and J 4 bases short, with 16 bases between. There are 16 residues in the CDR3. As DNA, the CDR3 is TGTGCCACCAGCAAAGACGGGGGGCCCCGCACCGGGGAGCTGTTTTTT. It encodes CATSKDGGPRTGELFF.

This clonotype was picked up a small number of times. The chain uses TRBV20-1 and TRBJ1-4; maybe TRBD1 (6 bases). The V gene lost 3 bases and the J gene lost 2 bases, with 16 bases spanning the gap. The CDR3 has 16 residues. Germline CDR1 and CDR2: DFQATT and SNEGSKA (reference sequence). Written as DNA, the CDR3 is TGCAGTGCTAGTTCTCACAGGGAGTCTACTAATGAAAAACTGTTTTTT. Translation: CSASSHRESTNEKLFF.

This chain uses TRBV19 with TRBJ1-5; D gene unclear. CDR1 and CDR2 from the germline V gene are LNHDA and SQIVND (reference sequence). This CDR3 spans 15 amino acids. The V end lost 3 bases, the J end lost 2 bases, and 11 bases lay between the germline ends. DNA for the CDR3: TGTGCCAGTAGTATCCTTTTGGCAGGCAATCAGCCCCAGCATTTT. This translates into CASSILLAGNQPQHF.

This sequence joins TRBV20-1 and TRBJ2-1; TRBD2 agrees at 8 bases. J gave up 9 bases and V 1 base, and 11 bases lay outside the gene matches. CDR1 DFQATT and CDR2 SNEGSKA come from the germline V gene (reference sequence). This CDR3 is built from 15 residues. CDR3 in DNA: TGCAGTGCTAGAGTCATGGGCGGGGGGCCCGGTGAGCAGTTCTTC. Amino acids: CSARVMGGGPGEQFF.

This clonotype was seen many times. V gene TRBV20-1 combines with J gene TRBJ2-1, with TRBD2 identical over 13 bases. V lost 3 bases, J lost 3 bases, and 8 bases stayed unmatched. This CDR3 comprises 17 residues. Germline values: CDR1 DFQATT, CDR2 SNEGSKA (reference sequence). The CDR3 reads CSASYRTSGGRYNEQFF. DNA for the CDR3: TGCAGTGCTAGTTACAGGACTAGCGGGGGCCGCTACAATGAGCAGTTCTTC.

This clonotype was seen a handful of times. The chain employs TRBV7-9 and TRBJ2-3; no clear D gene. Germline CDR1 SEHNR, CDR2 FQNEAQ (reference sequence). V lost 7 bases to trimming and J lost 2 bases, with 10 bases between them. The CDR3 totals 13 residues. The CDR3 nucleotides read TGTGCCAGCATCCCCGACACCACAGATACGCAGTATTTT. Protein product: CASIPDTTDTQYF.

The chain has TRBV19 and TRBJ1-2; 7 nucleotides match TRBD1. J was trimmed by 5 bases and V by 6 bases; bases with no gene match: 12. CDR1 LNHDA and CDR2 SQIVND come from the germline V gene (reference sequence). CDR3 size: 15 residues. In DNA form, the CDR3 reads TGTGCCAGTAGCCGGTCGACAGGGCAGGGATATGGCTACACCTTC. Translation: CASSRSTGQGYGYTF.

There are a few counts of this clonotype. The chain couples TRBV24-1 to TRBJ2-5; a weak D match, TRBD2 (6 bases). There are 16 residues in the CDR3. Germline values: CDR1 KGHDR, CDR2 SFDVKD. V gave up 2 bases and J gave up 4 bases, with 16 bases separating them. The CDR3 protein is CATSDSTPTSRETQYF. For the CDR3, the DNA is TGTGCCACCAGTGATTCCACACCGACTAGTCGAGAGACCCAGTACTTC.

This clonotype has ten or more counts. The V call is TRBV9, the J call TRBJ2-4; a possible D gene is TRBD1 (6 bases). The ends were cut back, 2 bases at V and 8 bases at J, with 11 bases in the middle. Looked up from germline, CDR1 is SGDLS and CDR2 is YYNGEE. CDR3 length: 13 amino acids. CDR3 sequence: CASSVDSVDIQYF. CDR3 coding DNA: TGTGCCAGCAGCGTGGACAGCGTGGACATTCAGTACTTC.

This clonotype was seen at least ten times. J is TRBJ2-3 and V is TRBV12-3 or TRBV12-4; D possibly corresponds to TRBD2 (6 bases). The CDR3 extends over 14 amino acids. V lost 6 bases, J lost 0 bases, and 10 bases lay in between. In DNA, the CDR3 is TGTGCCAGCAGCATAGCGGAAAGCACAGATACGCAGTATTTT. This translates into CASSIAESTDTQYF.

The chain employs TRBV27 and TRBJ2-2, with 9 nucleotides matching TRBD1. Trimming at V came to 4 bases and at J to 3 bases, leaving 12 bases not matched to a gene. Germline loops: CDR1 MNHEY, CDR2 SMNVEV (reference sequence). The CDR3 consists of 18 residues. The CDR3 region has the DNA TGTGCCAGCAGTTCCGGACAGGGGAGGTACACGGACACCGGGGAGCTGTTTTTT. Translated: CASSSGQGRYTDTGELFF.

This clonotype was detected many times. This chain links TRBV11-2 with TRBJ1-1; D remains ambiguous. Germline assignment: CDR1 SGHAT and CDR2 FQNNGV. CDR3 size: 12 residues. The V end was cut by 3 bases, the J end by 4 bases, with 6 bases between. CDR3 nucleotide sequence: TGTGCCAGCAGCTTTGTCGGCACTGAAGCTTTCTTT. This translates into CASSFVGTEAFF.

This clonotype has a count of ten or more. This rearrangement joins TRBV29-1 to TRBJ2-1; D gene ambiguous. Germline V gene lookup returns CDR1 SQVTM and CDR2 ANQGSEA. The CDR3 has 15 amino acids. The ends were cut back, 4 bases at V and 4 bases at J, with 17 bases in the middle. The CDR3 DNA reads TGCAGCGTTGGTGGAGAGCAAAACCTTTACAATGAGCAGTTCTTC. This encodes CSVGGEQNLYNEQFF.

The chain uses TRBV20-1 and TRBJ1-2; the D gene is possibly TRBD1 (5 bases). V gave up 4 bases and J gave up 4 bases, with 10 bases separating them. Per germline, CDR1 DFQATT and CDR2 SNEGSKA (reference sequence). The CDR3 contains 12 residues. The CDR3 nucleotides read TGCAGTGCTATATCCCAGGGCTATGGCTACACCTTC. As protein: CSAISQGYGYTF.

The J gene is TRBJ2-5, the V gene TRBV12-3 or TRBV12-4; D gene unclear. Trimming took off 10 bases at V and 5 bases at J, with 14 bases between the two ends. The CDR3 extends over 12 amino acids. Here the CDR3 reads CATTTDPETQYF. The DNA of the CDR3 is TGTGCCACTACCACTGACCCTGAGACCCAGTACTTC.

CDR3 DNA sequence: TGTGCCAGCAGTTTTCGCCCTTCCCGTGCGTTTTCTGGAAACACCATATATTTT. Translation: CASSFRPSRAFSGNTIYF. The chain combines TRBV12-3 or TRBV12-4 with TRBJ1-3; D is unresolved. V was cut by 3 bases and J by 1 base, with 19 bases left in between. The CDR3 totals 18 residues.

The sample holds a few counts of this clonotype. The gene calls are TRBV10-1 and TRBJ2-1, with 10 bases aligning to TRBD2. The CDR3 covers 15 residues. V shed 4 bases and J 8 bases; nucleotides not matched to a gene: 8. Germline V gene sequence: CDR1 WNHNN, CDR2 SYGVQD (reference sequence). CDR3 sequence: CASSVKTSGQHEQFF. In DNA form, the CDR3 reads TGCGCCAGCAGTGTTAAGACTAGCGGGCAACATGAGCAGTTCTTC.

This clonotype was seen more than once but under ten times. The chain recombines TRBV7-8 with TRBJ1-5; no definite D call. Trimming removed 5 bases at V and 1 base at J, with 12 bases between. Germline V lookup: CDR1 SGHVS, CDR2 FQNEAQ. The CDR3 runs 15 residues. The CDR3 coding sequence is TGTGCCAGCAGCCCAACAAGGCGCAGCAATCAGCCCCAGCATTTT. Protein sequence: CASSPTRRSNQPQHF.